This T cell receptor beta chain appears in the sequencing data of a study of blood T cell repertoires in COVID-19. Study-level background: Acute-phase and convalescent COVID-19 samples originated in the United States, Italy and Spain. PBMCs, B-cell-depleted T cells, or T cells were the source of the cDNA or gDNA that made up the material.

Original processing notes: By means of reference gene primer amplification, nucleated cell counts were estimated. Assay used: immunoSEQ multiplex PCR; TCRdb lists only in-frame clones, some missing. D and trimming come from the DNA, and the V and J calls and clone size come from that table. The sample lists around 75,000 clones, 88% occurring once. Germline-derived CDR1 and CDR2 are SGDLS and YYNGEE. The V end was cut by 0 bases, the J end by 0 bases, with 7 bases between. CDR3 length equals 15 residues. Sequences were obtained from peripheral blood. The TCR originated in a human donor in a cohort sampled during active COVID-19. The V and J genes are TRBV9 and TRBJ2-1; D unclear. The CDR3 loop is CASSVEPVSYNEQFF. As DNA, the CDR3 is TGTGCCAGCAGCGTAGAACCAGTCTCCTACAATGAGCAGTTCTTC.